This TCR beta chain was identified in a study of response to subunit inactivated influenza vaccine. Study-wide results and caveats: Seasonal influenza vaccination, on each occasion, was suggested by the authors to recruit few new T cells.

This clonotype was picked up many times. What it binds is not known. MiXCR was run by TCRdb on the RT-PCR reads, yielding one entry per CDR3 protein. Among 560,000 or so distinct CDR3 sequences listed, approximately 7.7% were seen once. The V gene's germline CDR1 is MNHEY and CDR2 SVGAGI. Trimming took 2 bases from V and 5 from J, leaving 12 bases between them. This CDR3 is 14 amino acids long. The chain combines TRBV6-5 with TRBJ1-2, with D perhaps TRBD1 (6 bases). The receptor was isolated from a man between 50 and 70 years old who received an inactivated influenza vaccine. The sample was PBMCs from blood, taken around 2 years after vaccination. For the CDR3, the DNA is TGTGCCAGCAGTTACGGACAGAACAGTTATGGCTACACCTTC. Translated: CASSYGQNSYGYTF.